These T cell receptor beta chains were read from a single sample in a study of T cell repertoires in cytomegalovirus infection. TCRdb reanalysed the reads using MiXCR and keeps one entry per CDR3 protein. The data hold hundreds of thousands of distinct CDR3 sequences, with about 10% observed a single time. Specimen: PBMCs. The receptor set was obtained from a human donor in good health (CMV status not recorded). Some clones in this sample may be carry-over from other donors' samples. CDR3s include the opening cysteine and the closing phenylalanine or tryptophan. D genes are given only for firm matches. The size field is filled for only some rows; it gives once, few, many or a size class.

13	TRBV4-1	many	.	TRBJ1-1	TGCGCCAGCAACCGGGACACCCACACTGAAGCTTTCTTT	CASNRDTHTEAFF
18	TRBV4-1	many	.	TRBJ2-1	TGCGCCAGCAGCCACCCTCAGGGAGGTTCAACCTCCTACAATGAGCAGTTCTTC	CASSHPQGGSTSYNEQFF
13	TRBV20-1	.	.	TRBJ1-1	TGCAGTGTACGGGGGGACGCGAACACTGAAGCTTTCTTT	CSVRGDANTEAFF
16	TRBV6-6	many	.	TRBJ2-6	TGTGCCACAGGGCAACAGTCATCCTCTGGGGCCAACGTCCTGACTTTC	CATGQQSSSGANVLTF
14	TRBV19	.	.	TRBJ1-2	TGTGCCAGTAGTCCCTCCGGGACACCCTATGGCTACACCTTC	CASSPSGTPYGYTF
15	TRBV5-1	.	.	TRBJ1-6	TGCGCCAGCAGCTTTAGGGAGCGGGGAAATTCACCCCTCCACTTT	CASSFRERGNSPLHF
14	TRBV5-6	many	.	TRBJ2-4	TGTGCCAGCAGCTCCTCAGGGAGCAAAAACATTCAGTACTTC	CASSSSGSKNIQYF
15	TRBV24-1	many	TRBD1	TRBJ2-5	TGTGCCACCAGTGACCCGGGACAGCCACAAGAGACCCAGTACTTC	CATSDPGQPQETQYF
15	TRBV7-2	.	TRBD2	TRBJ2-7	TGTGCCAGCAGCCCCTCACGGGGGGTCTACTACGAGCAGTACTTC	CASSPSRGVYYEQYF
17	TRBV6-2/TRBV6-3	few	TRBD2	TRBJ2-1	TGTGCCAGCAGTTTCAGGACTAGCGGGACGCGCTACAATGAGCAGTTCTTC	CASSFRTSGTRYNEQFF
15	TRBV7-2	many	TRBD2	TRBJ2-2	TGTGCCAGCAGCCGATTAGCGGGGAAAGCCGGGGAGCTGTTTTTT	CASSRLAGKAGELFF
15	TRBV20-1	many	.	TRBJ1-6	TGCAGTGCTAGAGATGAATCGGGGGCCAATTCACCCCTCCACTTT	CSARDESGANSPLHF
15	TRBV7-2	many	.	TRBJ1-2	TGTGCCAGCAGCTTTTGGGAGTCTACTACCGGGGGCTACACCTTC	CASSFWESTTGGYTF
13	TRBV7-9	many	TRBD2	TRBJ2-1	TGTGCCAGCAGCGGACGGACTAGGGGTGAGCAGTTCTTC	CASSGRTRGEQFF
14	TRBV9	.	.	TRBJ2-7	TGTGCCAGCAGCGTCGGCGTAGGTCTAATCGAGCAGTACTTC	CASSVGVGLIEQYF
12	TRBV7-2	many	TRBD1	TRBJ2-1	TGTGCCAGCAGCTTAGCGGGGGCAGGGGGGTTCTTC	CASSLAGAGGFF
12	TRBV15	many	.	TRBJ2-5	TGTGCCACCAGCAGAGACCAGCAGACCCAGTACTTC	CATSRDQQTQYF
15	TRBV27	.	TRBD1	TRBJ1-1	TGTGCCAGCAGTTCCCAACCGAACAGGGGAACTGAAGCTTTCTTT	CASSSQPNRGTEAFF
14	TRBV19	few	.	TRBJ1-1	TGTGCCAGTAGTAGACCCCCTGCCAACACTGAAGCTTTCTTT	CASSRPPANTEAFF
13	TRBV19	many	TRBD1	TRBJ1-2	TGTGCCAGTAGTATCGGACAGGCGTACGGCTACACCTTC	CASSIGQAYGYTF
14	TRBV7-9	few	TRBD1	TRBJ1-4	TGTGCCAGCAGCCAGGACAGGGGCCCTGAAAAACTGTTTTTT	CASSQDRGPEKLFF
17	TRBV13	many	.	TRBJ1-2	TGTGCCAGCAGCTTAGAATCCCTCCGTTCGGGGGCCGGTGGCTACACCTTC	CASSLESLRSGAGGYTF
17	TRBV29-1	many	.	TRBJ2-3	TGCAGCGTTGAGGACCTCTTTACAGTTGGGCATCCAGATACGCAGTATTTT	CSVEDLFTVGHPDTQYF
13	TRBV10-3	many	.	TRBJ2-1	TGTGCCATCAGTGAACGGTCCTACAATGAGCAGTTCTTC	CAISERSYNEQFF
13	TRBV10-3	many	.	TRBJ2-5	TGTGCCATCAGAGAAGTCGGGGGAGAGACCCAGTACTTC	CAIREVGGETQYF
13	TRBV29-1	many	TRBD1	TRBJ1-2	TGCAGCGTCGCCCTCGACAGGGGGGGAGGCTACACCTTC	CSVALDRGGGYTF
13	TRBV6-5	many	.	TRBJ1-1	TGTGCCAGCAGTTACATTTCGGGAACTGAAGCTTTCTTT	CASSYISGTEAFF
17	TRBV5-1	many	TRBD2	TRBJ2-1	TGCGCCAGCAGCTTGGGGACACTAGCGGGAAGAAACAATGAGCAGTTCTTC	CASSLGTLAGRNNEQFF
16	TRBV28	many	.	TRBJ2-1	TGTGCCAGCAGTTCAACCACAGGGAGCTCCTACAATGAGCAGTTCTTC	CASSSTTGSSYNEQFF
11	TRBV7-9	many	.	TRBJ2-7	TGTGCCACTACCCTAGGGTACGAGCAGTACTTC	CATTLGYEQYF
15	TRBV5-1	.	TRBD1	TRBJ1-5	TGCGCCAGCAGCTTGGAGGGGGCGGCATTCCAGCCCCAGCATTTT	CASSLEGAAFQPQHF
14	TRBV19	.	TRBD2	TRBJ2-3	TGTGCCAGTAGTAAAGGGACTAGCGTAGATACGCAGTATTTT	CASSKGTSVDTQYF
16	TRBV7-6	many	TRBD1	TRBJ1-3	TGTGCCAGCAGCCCCCAGAGAGGGGGCCCCGGAAACACCATATATTTT	CASSPQRGGPGNTIYF
14	TRBV14	.	TRBD2	TRBJ2-5	TGTGCCAGCAGCCCGGGACTAGCGGTCAGGACCCAGTACTTC	CASSPGLAVRTQYF
16	TRBV15	.	.	TRBJ1-1	TGTGCCACCAGCAGCAGACCGGGACGGAGAATAACTGAAGCTTTCTTT	CATSSRPGRRITEAFF
14	TRBV6-2/TRBV6-3	many	.	TRBJ1-1	TGTGCCAGCAGTTACGAAGTCAAAAACACTGAAGCTTTCTTT	CASSYEVKNTEAFF
15	TRBV7-9	few	.	TRBJ2-7	TGTGCCAGCAGCGACTCAGGGGCATCTTACTACGAGCAGTACTTC	CASSDSGASYYEQYF
14	TRBV20-1	.	.	TRBJ1-2	TGCAGTGCGGGACCGATCGCCAGGTCCTATGGCTACACCTTC	CSAGPIARSYGYTF
10	TRBV3-1	many	.	TRBJ2-5	TGTGCCAGCAGCCAAGGTTCCCAGTACTTC	CASSQGSQYF
14	TRBV6-2/TRBV6-3	many	TRBD1	TRBJ1-3	TGTGCCAGCAGAGATACAGGGGCTGGAAACACCATATATTTT	CASRDTGAGNTIYF
13	TRBV29-1	few	.	TRBJ1-4	TGCAGCGTTCGCCCGGGACTGGGGGAAAAACTGTTTTTT	CSVRPGLGEKLFF
15	TRBV5-6	many	.	TRBJ1-1	TGTGCCAGCAGCTTGGGGCTTAGCAGGGGCACTGAAGCTTTCTTT	CASSLGLSRGTEAFF
18	TRBV6-2/TRBV6-3	many	TRBD2	TRBJ2-5	TGTGCCAGCAGTTTCGGAGCGGGAGGGAAATTGGGCCAAGAGACCCAGTACTTC	CASSFGAGGKLGQETQYF
12	TRBV12-3/TRBV12-4	many	.	TRBJ1-2	TGTGCCAGCAGTTTAAAGGGCAAGGGCTACACCTTC	CASSLKGKGYTF
14	TRBV12-3/TRBV12-4	few	.	TRBJ1-2	TGTGCCAGCAGTTTAGGAGCCATCGGGGGTGGCTACACCTTC	CASSLGAIGGGYTF
14	TRBV7-8	.	.	TRBJ2-7	TGTGCCAGCAGCTCGGCACAGGGAAACTACGAGCAGTACTTC	CASSSAQGNYEQYF
15	TRBV19	many	.	TRBJ2-2	TGTGCCAGTAGTATGCGAGGGGGAAGCACCGGGGAGCTGTTTTTT	CASSMRGGSTGELFF
16	TRBV4-2	.	TRBD1	TRBJ1-1	TGTGCCAGCAGCCAAGGGATGGACAGGGTAAGCACTGAAGCTTTCTTT	CASSQGMDRVSTEAFF
13	TRBV7-9	.	.	TRBJ1-4	TGTGCCAGCAGCCCCCTAAGGAGGGAAAAACTGTTTTTT	CASSPLRREKLFF
14	TRBV7-2	many	TRBD2	TRBJ2-1	TGTGCCAGCAGCTTTGGACTAGCGGAGAATGAGCAGTTCTTC	CASSFGLAENEQFF
17	TRBV5-1	few	TRBD1	TRBJ2-1	TGCGCCAGCAGCCCCTCGGACAGGGGGCCTTTGGACGATGAGCAGTTCTTC	CASSPSDRGPLDDEQFF
15	TRBV19	few	TRBD1	TRBJ2-7	TGTGCCAGTAGTGGTGGGCAGGGGGTCACCTACGAGCAGTACTTC	CASSGGQGVTYEQYF
14	TRBV28	many	TRBD1	TRBJ1-1	TGTGCCAGCAGTTTAGGGGACAGGGGGATAAAAGCTTTCTTT	CASSLGDRGIKAFF